The 19 T cell receptor beta chains below come from one sample, sequenced in a study of regulatory T cells in long-lasting Graves disease. The TCR beta library used iRepertoire HTBI primers with Arm-PCR amplification of CDR3. Via MiXCR, TCRdb re-called the multiplex PCR reads, giving one row per CDR3 protein. The sample includes about 460,000 distinct CDR3 sequences, about 20% of them seen just once. Indicated time point: persistent/refractory GD, antithyroid drugs over 5 years with positive TRAb. RNA isolated from PBMCs was used to make the TCR library. This material consisted of peripheral blood mononuclear cells (PBMCs), taken when the disease was refractory, from a patient treated with antithyroid drugs. The receptor source for this set is a female donor with Graves disease.

This clonotype was detected many times. The gene calls are TRBV29-1 and TRBJ2-5; TRBD1 matches 11 bases. In germline, CDR1 is SQVTM, CDR2 ANQGSEA. Trimming cost V 5 bases and J 5 bases; bases outside gene matches: 13. This CDR3 contains 16 residues. CDR3 sequence: CSVNRRGQGARETQYF. CDR3 bases: TGCAGCGTTAACAGGCGCGGACAGGGGGCGCGGGAGACCCAGTACTTC.

The chain combines TRBV6-2 or TRBV6-3 with TRBJ2-4; no firm D call. The CDR3 loop spans 11 amino acids. V was pared by 7 bases and J by 5 bases, with 6 bases between. The germline CDR1 and CDR2 sequences are MNHEY and SVGEGT. The CDR3 nucleotides read TGTGCCAGCACCGAGGAAAACATTCAGTACTTC. Protein sequence: CASTEENIQYF.

A note on this clonotype: Sequence at one end of the junction differs from germline and may be a read error. J is TRBJ1-5 and V is TRBV3-1, with TRBD1 as a possible D gene (5 bases). This CDR3 is built from 15 residues. From germline, CDR1 is LGHDT and CDR2 YNNKEL (reference sequence). CDR3 DNA: TGTGCCAGCGGCCAAGACGGCCGGGCAGGGCAGCCCCAGCATTTT. This encodes CASGQDGRAGQPQHF.

This clonotype was counted at least ten times. The V and J genes are TRBV28 and TRBJ1-1; a possible D gene is TRBD1 (6 bases). Looked up from germline, CDR1 is MDHEN and CDR2 is SYDVKM. Trimming removed 3 bases at V and 1 base at J, with 15 bases between. This CDR3 has 16 residues. CDR3 in amino acids: CASSFPPADRNTEAFF. DNA for the CDR3: TGTGCCAGCAGTTTTCCCCCCGCGGACAGGAACACTGAAGCTTTCTTT.

This clonotype was recorded at least ten times. The gene calls are TRBV7-8 and TRBJ2-5; D possibly corresponds to TRBD1 (6 bases). The length of the CDR3 is 13 residues. CDR1 is SGHVS and CDR2 is FQNEAQ in the germline V gene. V lost 2 bases and J 7 bases, leaving 11 bases between the germline ends. This chain's CDR3 is CASSLQQGGTQYF. The CDR3 coding sequence is TGTGCCAGCAGCTTACAACAGGGCGGGACCCAGTACTTC. The whole variable domain, filled in from reference TRBV7-8 and TRBJ2-5, reads GAGVSQSPRYKVAKRGQDVALRCDPISGHVSLFWYQQALGQGPEFLTYFQNEAQLDKSGLPSDRFFAERPEGSVSTLKIQRTQQEDSAVYLCASSLQQGGTQYFGPGTRLLVL.

A word on this clonotype: A read error likely explains this, since a far larger clone differs by one base. The genes are TRBV6-2 or TRBV6-3 and TRBJ1-2; D gene unclear. The germline gives CDR1 MNHEY, CDR2 SVGEGT. The CDR3 consists of 15 residues. Trimming took 5 bases from V and 4 from J, leaving 17 bases between them. The CDR3 DNA sequence: TGTGCCAGCAGTCATAGGTCTCCAGCTAGCTATGGCTACACCTTC. Its protein is CASSHRSPASYGYTF.

The gene calls are TRBV19 and TRBJ1-1; D possibly corresponds to TRBD1 (5 bases). V was shortened by 9 bases and J by 1 base, with 21 bases between the two germline ends. Germline V gene sequence: CDR1 LNHDA, CDR2 SQIVND (reference sequence). The CDR3 has 16 amino acids. For the CDR3, the DNA is TGTGCCAGCTCACCAATTGAAGGGGTAACGAACACTGAAGCTTTCTTT. This encodes CASSPIEGVTNTEAFF.

This clonotype has more than one count but fewer than ten. The chain links TRBV3-1 to TRBJ2-2, with 9 nucleotides matching TRBD2. The CDR3 is 15 amino acids. Germline CDR1 reads LGHDT; CDR2 reads YNNKEL (reference sequence). V lost 7 bases and J lost 4; bases outside the gene matches: 7. The CDR3 nucleotides read TGTGCCAGCAATAGCGGGAGCGTCGGCACCGGGGAGCTGTTTTTT. This gives the protein CASNSGSVGTGELFF.

This rearrangement joins TRBV5-5 to TRBJ1-1; a possible D gene is TRBD1 (5 bases). CDR1 and CDR2 (germline): SGHKS, YYEKEE (reference sequence). V shed 3 bases and J shed 5 bases, with 14 bases lying between them. This CDR3 spans 14 amino acids. In nucleotides, the CDR3 is TGTGCCAGCAGCTCGGGGGGGGGAGCGACTGAAGCTTTCTTT. Protein: CASSSGGGATEAFF.

The chain employs TRBV6-5 and TRBJ2-2; 7 nucleotides align to TRBD1. Germline CDR1 and CDR2: MNHEY and SVGAGI. The CDR3 runs to 14 residues. Trimming took 1 base from V and 7 from J; bases not matched to a gene: 3. The CDR3 protein is CASSYYRGIGELFF. Here the CDR3 DNA reads TGTGCCAGCAGTTACTACAGGGGAATCGGGGAGCTGTTTTTT.

This clonotype has a count of ten or more. The chain uses TRBV20-1 and TRBJ1-4; D perhaps matches TRBD1 (5 bases). Germline loops: CDR1 DFQATT, CDR2 SNEGSKA (reference sequence). The CDR3 length is 15 residues. V shed 6 bases and J shed 0 bases, with 14 bases lying between them. CDR3 coding DNA: TGCAGTGCGCCGCGACCGACAGCAACTAATGAAAAACTGTTTTTT. Translated, it gives CSAPRPTATNEKLFF.

Concerning this clonotype: The conserved final phenylalanine or tryptophan is absent from the CDR3, which likely points to a read error. The chain recombines TRBV28 with TRBJ2-3, with D possibly matching TRBD2 (6 bases). V dropped 5 bases and J dropped 7 bases, with 13 bases sitting between them. The CDR3 length is 13 residues. Germline V CDR1 and CDR2: MDHEN, SYDVKM. CDR3 DNA sequence: TGTGCCAGCAGTGCGGGACTCCTGAATACGCAGTATCTT. Protein sequence: CASSAGLLNTQYL.

V and J are TRBV19 and TRBJ2-2; D may be TRBD2 (5 bases). This CDR3 region has 15 residues. Trimming left V 3 bases short and J 1 base short, with 9 bases between. Germline values: CDR1 LNHDA, CDR2 SQIVND (reference sequence). The CDR3 DNA reads TGTGCCAGTAGTATGAGCGGAAGGAACACCGGGGAGCTGTTTTTT. Protein product: CASSMSGRNTGELFF.

The chain has TRBV28 and TRBJ2-7, with D perhaps given as TRBD1 or TRBD2 (7 bases each). Germline CDR1 MDHEN, CDR2 SYDVKM. V lost 10 bases to trimming and J lost 2 bases, with 12 bases between them. The CDR3 totals 12 residues. For the CDR3, the DNA is TGTGCCACAGGGGGGGGGCCCTACGAGCAGTACTTC. Translated, it gives CATGGGPYEQYF.

This sequence joins TRBV12-5 and TRBJ2-1, with 9 bases identical to TRBD2. The CDR3 has 15 residues. CDR1 is LGHNT, CDR2 FRNRAP, per germline. V trimming: 6 bases; J trimming: 0 bases; junction bases outside the gene matches: 3. The chain's CDR3 is CASGRSGSSYNEQFF. CDR3 nucleotides: TGTGCTAGTGGCCGTAGCGGGAGCTCCTACAATGAGCAGTTCTTC.

This clonotype was detected only a few times. The J gene is TRBJ1-6, the V gene TRBV7-9, with TRBD1 as a possible D gene (5 bases). The ends were cut back, 2 bases at V and 6 bases at J, with 8 bases in the middle. Per germline, CDR1 SEHNR and CDR2 FQNEAQ (reference sequence). This CDR3 comprises 14 residues. The CDR3 DNA reads as TGTGCCAGCAGCTTAATAGGGGTTAATTCACCCCTCCACTTT. Its protein is CASSLIGVNSPLHF.

In its sample, this clonotype was seen many times. CDR3 residues: CASSLAQGSYEQYF. CDR3 nucleotides: TGCGCCAGCAGCTTGGCCCAGGGGAGCTACGAGCAGTACTTC. The chain combines TRBV5-1 with TRBJ2-7; a weak D match, TRBD1 (6 bases). Trimming removed 0 bases at V and 3 bases at J, with 10 bases between. CDR1 is SGHRS, CDR2 YFSETQ, per germline. The CDR3 sequence is 14 residues long.

At least ten counts were recorded for this clonotype. This chain connects TRBV7-2 to TRBJ1-1; no clear D gene. V lost 2 bases and J 4 bases, leaving 11 bases between the germline ends. CDR1 is SGHTA, CDR2 FQGNSA, per germline. The CDR3 extends over 14 amino acids. Here the CDR3 reads CASSLLIYGTEAFF. The CDR3 DNA reads as TGTGCCAGCAGCTTACTAATCTACGGCACTGAAGCTTTCTTT.

The chain joins TRBV9 to TRBJ1-2; D call uncertain. Germline V CDR1 and CDR2: SGDLS, YYNGEE. Trimming cost V 3 bases and J 4 bases, with 7 bases left between them. There are 12 residues in the CDR3. In DNA form, the CDR3 reads TGTGCCAGCAGCGGGATTTCCTATGGCTACACCTTC. It specifies CASSGISYGYTF.